Here is one T cell receptor (beta chain) with its context. This record comes from a study of OX40 agonist ivuxolimab in advanced cancers. V shed 5 bases and J shed 4 bases, with 17 bases lying between them. CDR1 is MDHEN and CDR2 is SYDVKM in the germline V gene. The length of the CDR3 is 15 residues. Libraries were prepared by immunoSEQ multiplex PCR; TCRdb keeps only in-frame clonotypes and omits some of them. Of tens of thousands of clones in the sample, about 90% were seen once. Sequenced here: CD4+ or CD8+ T cells sorted from blood, sampled in a trial of the OX40 agonist ivuxolimab. The receptor was isolated from an adult with an advanced solid tumor such as melanoma, head and neck, liver or kidney cancer. This chain links TRBV28 with TRBJ2-5; perhaps TRBD2 as D (6 bases). The CDR3 spells CASSASVFGRETQYF. The CDR3 DNA reads as TGTGCCAGCAGTGCTAGCGTTTTCGGGCGAGAGACCCAGTACTTC.